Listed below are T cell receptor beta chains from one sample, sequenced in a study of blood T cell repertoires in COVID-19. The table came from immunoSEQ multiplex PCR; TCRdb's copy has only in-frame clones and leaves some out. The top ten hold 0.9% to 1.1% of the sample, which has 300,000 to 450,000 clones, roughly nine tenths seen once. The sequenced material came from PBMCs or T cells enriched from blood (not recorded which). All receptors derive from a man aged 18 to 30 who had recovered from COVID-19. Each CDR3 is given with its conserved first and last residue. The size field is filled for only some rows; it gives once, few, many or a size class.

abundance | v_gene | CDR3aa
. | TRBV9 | CASSSSTGETEAFF
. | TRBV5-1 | CASSLVGQGARRGSRGSPLHF
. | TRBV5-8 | CASSDPLLGYTF
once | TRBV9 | CASGGQGINGYTF
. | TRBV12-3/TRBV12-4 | CASTLRGQPQHF
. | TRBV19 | CASSATSFSYEQYF
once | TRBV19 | CASSTPGGNTEAFF
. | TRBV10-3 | CAISESGRGSEQYF
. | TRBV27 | CASSLRHRTDTQYF
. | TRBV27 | CASSPTWALNQPQHF
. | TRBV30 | CAWGSVPLHF
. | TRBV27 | CASSGQGGQPQHF
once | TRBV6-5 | CASSATGTQYF
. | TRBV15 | CATSRENPMSSYNEQFF
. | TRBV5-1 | CASSLQGEETQYF
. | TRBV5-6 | CASSSSSPSSYNEQFF
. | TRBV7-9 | CASSLGQGGEAFF
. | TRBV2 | CASRRDIDTGELFF
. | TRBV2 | CASSRLAGVDEQYF
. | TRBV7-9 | CASSPDRGNTEAFF
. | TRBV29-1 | CSVLDDNNQPQHF
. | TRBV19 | CASSMTGGSQPQHF
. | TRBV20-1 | CSASSRGGLYEQYF
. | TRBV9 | CASSGGTGNGYTF
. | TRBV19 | CASSPGSSGNTIYF
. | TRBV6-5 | CASSYSWTGRVEPQHF
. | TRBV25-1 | CASSDEGAGAYEQYF